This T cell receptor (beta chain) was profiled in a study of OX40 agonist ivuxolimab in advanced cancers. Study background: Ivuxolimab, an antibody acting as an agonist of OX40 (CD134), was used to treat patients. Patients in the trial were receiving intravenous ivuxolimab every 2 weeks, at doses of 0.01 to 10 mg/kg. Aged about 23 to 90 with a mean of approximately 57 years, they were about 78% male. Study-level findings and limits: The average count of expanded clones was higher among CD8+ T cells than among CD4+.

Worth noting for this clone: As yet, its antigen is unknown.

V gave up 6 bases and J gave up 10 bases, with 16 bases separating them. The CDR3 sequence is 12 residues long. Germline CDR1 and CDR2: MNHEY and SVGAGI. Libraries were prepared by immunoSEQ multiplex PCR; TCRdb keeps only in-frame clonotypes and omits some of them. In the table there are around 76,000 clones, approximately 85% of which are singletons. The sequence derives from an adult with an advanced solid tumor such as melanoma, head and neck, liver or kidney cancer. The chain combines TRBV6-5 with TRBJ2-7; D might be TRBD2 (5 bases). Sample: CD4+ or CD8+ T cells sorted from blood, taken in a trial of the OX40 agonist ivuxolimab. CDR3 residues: CASRKTDSLQYF. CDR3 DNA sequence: TGTGCCAGCAGAAAAACGGACTCCCTTCAGTACTTC.